This paragraph covers one TCR beta chain sequence. The junction does not match germline at one end; this may be a read error. Germline V gives CDR1 SGHNT, CDR2 YENEEA. The CDR3 runs to 17 residues. These data come from a study of cytomegalovirus exposure and HLA in healthy donors. A multiplex PCR was run with 60 Vbeta primers and 13 Jbeta primers. Assay: immunoSEQ multiplex PCR; the TCRdb copy retains only in-frame clones and omits some. The sample lists under 200,000 clones, 84% occurring once. The rearrangement uses TRBV11-3 and TRBJ2-3, with 11 nucleotides matching TRBD2. This TCR was recovered from a man aged 45 to 65 in good health and CMV-seropositive. The material sequenced was PBMCs. The CDR3 region has the DNA TGTGCCAGCAGCTATGCCCCAACTAGCGGGGGAACAGATACACAGTATTTT. It encodes CASSYAPTSGGTDTQYF.